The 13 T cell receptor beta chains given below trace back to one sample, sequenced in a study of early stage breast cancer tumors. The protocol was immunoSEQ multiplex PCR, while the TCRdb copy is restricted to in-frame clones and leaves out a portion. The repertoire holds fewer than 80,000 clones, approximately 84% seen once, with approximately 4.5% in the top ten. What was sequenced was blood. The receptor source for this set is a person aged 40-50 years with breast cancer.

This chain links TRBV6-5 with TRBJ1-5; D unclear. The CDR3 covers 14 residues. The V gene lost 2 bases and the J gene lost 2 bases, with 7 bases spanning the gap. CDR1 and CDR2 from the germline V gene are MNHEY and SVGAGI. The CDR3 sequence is CASSYARGNQPQHF. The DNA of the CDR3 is TGTGCCAGCAGTTACGCACGGGGCAATCAGCCCCAGCATTTT.

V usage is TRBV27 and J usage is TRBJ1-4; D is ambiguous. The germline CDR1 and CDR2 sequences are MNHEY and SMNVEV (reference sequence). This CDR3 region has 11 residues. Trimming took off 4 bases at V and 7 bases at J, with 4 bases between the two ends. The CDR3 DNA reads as TGTGCCAGCAGTTCAGGTGAAAAACTGTTTTTT. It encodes CASSSGEKLFF.

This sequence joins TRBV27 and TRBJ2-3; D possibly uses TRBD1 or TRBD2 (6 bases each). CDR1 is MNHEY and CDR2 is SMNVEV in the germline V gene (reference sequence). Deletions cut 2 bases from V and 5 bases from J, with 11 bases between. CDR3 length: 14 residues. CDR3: CASSLKGGIDTQYF. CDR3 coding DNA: TGTGCCAGCAGTTTAAAGGGGGGCATAGATACGCAGTATTTT.

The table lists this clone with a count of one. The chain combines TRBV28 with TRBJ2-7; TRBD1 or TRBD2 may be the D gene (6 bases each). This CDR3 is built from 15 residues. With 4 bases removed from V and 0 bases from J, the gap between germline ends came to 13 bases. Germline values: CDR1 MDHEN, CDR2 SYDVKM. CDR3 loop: CASSSPGASSYEQYF. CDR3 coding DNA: TGTGCCAGCAGTTCGCCGGGGGCCAGCTCCTACGAGCAGTACTTC.

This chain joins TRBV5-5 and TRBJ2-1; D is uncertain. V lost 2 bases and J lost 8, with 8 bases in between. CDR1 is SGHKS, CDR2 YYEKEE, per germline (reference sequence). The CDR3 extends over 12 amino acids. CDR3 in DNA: TGTGCCAGCAGCTTAGGCTCGCATGAGCAGTTCTTC. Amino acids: CASSLGSHEQFF.

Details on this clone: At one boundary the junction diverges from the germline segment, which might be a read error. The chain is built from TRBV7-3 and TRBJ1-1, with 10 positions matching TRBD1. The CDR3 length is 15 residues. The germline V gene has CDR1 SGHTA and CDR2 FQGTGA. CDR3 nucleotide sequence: TGTGCTAGCAGCCCTTGGGACAGGGGGAACACTGAAGCTTTCTTT. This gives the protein CASSPWDRGNTEAFF. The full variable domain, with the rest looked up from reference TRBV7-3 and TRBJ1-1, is GAGVSQTPSNKVTEKGKYVELRCDPISGHTALYWYRQSLGQGPEFLIYFQGTGAADDSGLPNDRFFAVRPEGSVSTLKIQRTERGDSAVYLCASSPWDRGNTEAFFGQGTRLTVV.

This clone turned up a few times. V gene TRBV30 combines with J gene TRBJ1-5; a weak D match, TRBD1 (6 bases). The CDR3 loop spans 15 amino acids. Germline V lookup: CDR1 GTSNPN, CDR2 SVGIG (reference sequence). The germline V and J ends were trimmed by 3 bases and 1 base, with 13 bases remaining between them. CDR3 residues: CAWRQGGGSNQPQHF. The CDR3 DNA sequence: TGTGCCTGGAGGCAGGGAGGGGGGAGCAATCAGCCCCAGCATTTT.

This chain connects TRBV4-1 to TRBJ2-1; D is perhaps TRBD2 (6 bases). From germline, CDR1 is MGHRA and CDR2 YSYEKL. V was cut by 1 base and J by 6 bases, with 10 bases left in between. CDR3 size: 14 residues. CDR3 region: CASSQGEVGNEQFF. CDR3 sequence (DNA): TGCGCCAGCAGCCAAGGGGAGGTAGGCAATGAGCAGTTCTTC.

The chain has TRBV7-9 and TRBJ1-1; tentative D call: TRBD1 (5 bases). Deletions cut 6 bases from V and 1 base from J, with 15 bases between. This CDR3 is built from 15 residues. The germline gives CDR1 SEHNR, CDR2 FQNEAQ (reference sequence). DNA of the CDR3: TGTGCCAGCAGACCGGCCGGGACTCGGAACACTGAAGCTTTCTTT. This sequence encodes CASRPAGTRNTEAFF.

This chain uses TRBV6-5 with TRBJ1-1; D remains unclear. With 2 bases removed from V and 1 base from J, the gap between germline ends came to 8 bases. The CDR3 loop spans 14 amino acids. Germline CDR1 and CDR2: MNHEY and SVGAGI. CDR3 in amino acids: CASSYGWKNTEAFF. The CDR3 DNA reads TGTGCCAGCAGTTACGGATGGAAGAACACTGAAGCTTTCTTT.

The CDR3 nucleotides are TGCAGCGTTCCGGGCGCAGGCCAATGGACCCAGTACTTC. Its translation is CSVPGAGQWTQYF. The chain has TRBV29-1 and TRBJ2-5; no definite D call. Germline values: CDR1 SQVTM, CDR2 ANQGSEA. The CDR3 covers 13 residues. V lost 5 bases and J 7 bases, leaving 17 bases between the germline ends.

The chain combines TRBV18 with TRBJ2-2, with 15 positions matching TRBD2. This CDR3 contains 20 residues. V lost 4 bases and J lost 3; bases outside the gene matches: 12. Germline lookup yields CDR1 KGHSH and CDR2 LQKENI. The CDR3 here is CASSRKPGLAGGTDTGELFF. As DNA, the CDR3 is TGTGCCAGCTCACGAAAACCGGGACTAGCGGGAGGTACGGACACCGGGGAGCTGTTTTTT.

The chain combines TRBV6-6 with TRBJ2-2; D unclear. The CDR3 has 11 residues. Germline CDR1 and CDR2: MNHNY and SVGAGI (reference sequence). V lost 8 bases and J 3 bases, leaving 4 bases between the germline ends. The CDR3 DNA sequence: TGTGCCAGCCTTTACACCGGGGAGCTGTTTTTT. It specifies CASLYTGELFF.